These 20 T cell receptor beta chains were all obtained from the same sample, sequenced in a study of CD8 T cells in ankylosing spondylitis. No antigens are known for them. General observations from the study: What appeared characteristic of ankylosing spondylitis blood was a TCR beta motif of eight or nine highly homologous variants.

TCRdb analysed the 5' RACE reads with MiXCR anew, one entry per CDR3 protein. The table records fewer than 650,000 distinct CDR3 sequences, 12% of them present only once. What was sequenced was blood, either unsorted or a sorted T cell fraction (not recorded which). These receptors all stem from a male donor with ankylosing spondylitis.

This clonotype showed up just a few times. The chain has TRBV10-3 and TRBJ2-1; 7 bases are a match to TRBD2. V trimming: 8 bases; J trimming: 3 bases; junction bases outside the gene matches: 10. The germline V gene encodes CDR1 ENHRY and CDR2 SYGVKD. The CDR3 has 15 residues. The chain's CDR3 is CAIRPSAGNYNEQFF. CDR3 coding DNA: TGTGCCATCCGTCCTTCAGCGGGAAACTACAATGAGCAGTTCTTC.

This clonotype was observed a few times. The chain couples TRBV24-1 to TRBJ2-1; tentative D call: TRBD1 (6 bases). V gave up 7 bases and J gave up 4 bases, with 10 bases separating them. Germline V gene lookup returns CDR1 KGHDR and CDR2 SFDVKD. CDR3 length: 13 residues. In DNA form, the CDR3 reads TGTGCCACCAGCGGACAGCTTTACAATGAGCAGTTCTTC. Translated: CATSGQLYNEQFF.

The chain links TRBV10-3 to TRBJ1-1; 7 positions agree with TRBD1. V was clipped by 5 bases and J by 6 bases; unmatched bases: 6. The germline V gene encodes CDR1 ENHRY and CDR2 SYGVKD. The CDR3 runs 13 residues. In nucleotides, the CDR3 is TGTGCCATCAGTCTGACAGGGTTCCCTGAAGCTTTCTTT. This translates into CAISLTGFPEAFF.

This clonotype was counted between two and nine times. The V gene is TRBV5-1, the J gene TRBJ2-1, with TRBD2 matching over 13 bases. Trimming removed 1 base from V and 4 bases from J; junction bases left unmatched: 2. The CDR3 is 16 residues long. Germline CDR1 is SGHRS and CDR2 is YFSETQ. CDR3 in DNA: TGCGCCAGCAGCTTGACACTAGCGGGAGGGTACAATGAGCAGTTCTTC. It translates to CASSLTLAGGYNEQFF.

This clonotype was counted only a few times. V usage is TRBV29-1 and J usage is TRBJ2-3; D ambiguous. This CDR3 spans 15 amino acids. The V and J ends lost 3 bases and 0 bases respectively, with 13 bases between them. Germline V CDR1 and CDR2: SQVTM, ANQGSEA. Here the CDR3 DNA reads TGCAGCGTTGATAAATTGGCCGGAAGCACAGATACGCAGTATTTT. Protein product: CSVDKLAGSTDTQYF.

This clonotype was recorded a few times. The rearrangement joins TRBV27 to TRBJ2-7; possibly TRBD1 for D (6 bases). V gave up 1 base and J gave up 4 bases, with 11 bases separating them. In germline, CDR1 is MNHEY, CDR2 SMNVEV (reference sequence). This CDR3 is 14 amino acids long. In DNA, the CDR3 is TGTGCCAGCAGTTTATTGTCAGGGACATACGAGCAGTACTTC. Residues: CASSLLSGTYEQYF.

The chain carries TRBV20-1 and TRBJ2-5, with 7 bases matching TRBD2. Germline CDR1 DFQATT, CDR2 SNEGSKA (reference sequence). V gave up 6 bases and J gave up 0 bases; unmatched junction bases: 7. The CDR3 is 14 amino acids. The CDR3 region has the DNA TGCAGTGCCAGCAGGACTAGGAACCAAGAGACCCAGTACTTC. Protein product: CSASRTRNQETQYF.

The gene calls are TRBV20-1 and TRBJ2-3, with D tentatively TRBD2 (5 bases). Germline values: CDR1 DFQATT, CDR2 SNEGSKA (reference sequence). The CDR3 sequence is 13 residues long. V was pared by 6 bases and J by 2 bases, with 12 bases between. The CDR3 loop reads CSAKSGFTDTQYF. The CDR3 DNA reads TGCAGTGCCAAAAGCGGCTTCACAGATACGCAGTATTTT.

The J gene is TRBJ1-6, the V gene TRBV11-3, with TRBD1 identical over 7 bases. J gave up 9 bases and V 1 base, and 3 bases lay outside the gene matches. CDR3 size: 14 residues. The V gene's germline CDR1 is SGHNT and CDR2 YENEEA. The CDR3: CASSLGTGVSPLHF. DNA for the CDR3: TGTGCCAGCAGCTTAGGAACAGGGGTTTCACCCCTCCACTTT.

The chain is built from TRBV20-1 and TRBJ1-2; D remains ambiguous. The V end was cut by 4 bases, the J end by 2 bases, with 11 bases between. CDR3 length: 13 amino acids. Per the germline V gene, CDR1 is DFQATT and CDR2 is SNEGSKA (reference sequence). CDR3 sequence (DNA): TGCAGTGCTAAGACAACAGAGAACTATGGCTACACCTTC. Its protein is CSAKTTENYGYTF.

V usage is TRBV2 and J usage is TRBJ2-6, with D perhaps matching TRBD1 (6 bases). The germline V gene has CDR1 SNHLY and CDR2 FYNNEI. The CDR3 contains 14 residues. Trimming took 11 bases from V and 1 from J, leaving 12 bases between them. CDR3 bases: TGTGCCGGAAAGGACAGATCTGGGGCCAACGTCCTGACTTTC. This codes for CAGKDRSGANVLTF.

This clonotype was seen more than once but under ten times. This chain connects TRBV6-1 to TRBJ2-7; the D is unclear. Trimming shortened V by 0 bases and J by 6 bases, and 12 bases separated the two germline ends. CDR3 size: 14 residues. The germline V gene has CDR1 MNHNS and CDR2 SASEGT. In DNA, the CDR3 is TGTGCCAGCAGTGAAGCCAGGCCCCTACGCGAGCAGTACGTC. This codes for CASSEARPLREQYV.

This clonotype came up a few times. J is TRBJ2-1 and V is TRBV5-1; D is ambiguous. Deletions cut 0 bases from V and 0 bases from J, with 13 bases between. CDR1 is SGHRS, CDR2 YFSETQ, per germline. This CDR3 region has 17 residues. This chain's CDR3 is CASSLEWHPSSYNEQFF. The CDR3 DNA reads as TGCGCCAGCAGCTTGGAGTGGCATCCGAGCTCCTACAATGAGCAGTTCTTC.

The chain combines TRBV11-3 with TRBJ2-7; 8 positions match TRBD1. Per germline, CDR1 SGHNT and CDR2 YENEEA. Trimming removed 5 bases from V and 6 bases from J; junction bases left unmatched: 9. The CDR3 sequence is 14 residues long. The DNA of the CDR3 is TGTGCCAGCAGCCCCGGGACAGGATGGGGCGAGCAGTACGTC. The encoded protein is CASSPGTGWGEQYV.

This clonotype appeared many times. The CDR3 region has the DNA TGCAGCGTTGACCCGGGACAGGGGTCAGATACGCAGTATTTT. Amino acids: CSVDPGQGSDTQYF. The chain links TRBV29-1 to TRBJ2-3, with 10 bases lining up with TRBD1. Germline CDR1 is SQVTM and CDR2 is ANQGSEA. Losses at the gene ends were 3 bases for V and 4 bases for J; bases not matched to a gene: 4. This CDR3 has 14 amino acids.

V gene TRBV27 combines with J gene TRBJ2-4; maybe TRBD1 (6 bases). The germline CDR1 and CDR2 sequences are MNHEY and SMNVEV (reference sequence). The CDR3 sequence is 13 residues long. The ends were cut back, 3 bases at V and 7 bases at J, with 10 bases in the middle. This chain's CDR3 is CASSFTGMNIQYF. The CDR3 nucleotides read TGTGCCAGCAGTTTCACAGGGATGAACATTCAGTACTTC.

The chain employs TRBV2 and TRBJ1-4; a possible D gene is TRBD1 (6 bases). The length of the CDR3 is 13 residues. Per the germline V gene, CDR1 is SNHLY and CDR2 is FYNNEI. V was cut by 8 bases and J by 0 bases, with 7 bases left in between. CDR3 sequence reads: CASEGATNEKLFF. CDR3 nucleotide sequence: TGTGCCAGCGAGGGGGCAACTAATGAAAAACTGTTTTTT.

This clonotype was observed at least ten times. The chain couples TRBV10-3 to TRBJ2-7, with unresolved D. The CDR3 covers 15 residues. V lost 6 bases and J 5 bases, leaving 20 bases between the germline ends. From germline, CDR1 is ENHRY and CDR2 SYGVKD. DNA of the CDR3: TGTGCCATCAGCGAAACGAACGTCAAGAGCGACGAGCAGTACTTC. Amino acids: CAISETNVKSDEQYF.

This clonotype has ten or more counts. V is TRBV18 and J is TRBJ2-5, with D perhaps matching TRBD1 or TRBD2 (5 bases each). The germline V and J ends were trimmed by 0 bases and 0 bases, with 5 bases remaining between them. This CDR3 has 14 amino acids. CDR1 is KGHSH, CDR2 LQKENI, per germline. The CDR3 bases are TGTGCCAGCTCACCACCGGGGGACCAAGAGACCCAGTACTTC. Protein product: CASSPPGDQETQYF.

This clonotype has a handful of counts. J is TRBJ1-1 and V is TRBV3-1; 9 positions match TRBD1. V shed 8 bases and J 1 base; nucleotides not matched to a gene: 8. CDR3 length equals 15 residues. CDR1 is LGHDT, CDR2 YNNKEL, per germline (reference sequence). As DNA, the CDR3 is TGTGCCAGCGCGGGACAGGGATGGGCGAACACTGAAGCTTTCTTT. This encodes CASAGQGWANTEAFF.